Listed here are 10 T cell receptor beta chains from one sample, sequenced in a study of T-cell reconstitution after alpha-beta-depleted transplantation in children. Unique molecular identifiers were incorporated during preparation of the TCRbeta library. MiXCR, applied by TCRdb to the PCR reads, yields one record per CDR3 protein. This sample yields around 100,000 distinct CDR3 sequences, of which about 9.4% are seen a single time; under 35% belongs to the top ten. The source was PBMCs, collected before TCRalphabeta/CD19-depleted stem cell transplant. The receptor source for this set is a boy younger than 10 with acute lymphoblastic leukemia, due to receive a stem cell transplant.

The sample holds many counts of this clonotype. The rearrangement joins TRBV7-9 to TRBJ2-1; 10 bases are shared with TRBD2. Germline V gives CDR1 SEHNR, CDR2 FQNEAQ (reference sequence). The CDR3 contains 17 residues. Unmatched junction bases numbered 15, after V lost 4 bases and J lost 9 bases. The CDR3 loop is CASSSTTPSGSIGEQFF. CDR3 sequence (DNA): TGTGCCAGCAGCTCGACAACCCCTAGCGGGAGTATAGGTGAGCAGTTCTTC.

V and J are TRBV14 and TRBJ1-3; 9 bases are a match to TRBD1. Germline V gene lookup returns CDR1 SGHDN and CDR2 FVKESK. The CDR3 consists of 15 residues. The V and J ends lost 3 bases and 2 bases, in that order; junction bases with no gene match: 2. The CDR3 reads CASSQRTGAGNTIYF. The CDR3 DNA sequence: TGTGCCAGCAGCCAGAGGACAGGGGCTGGAAACACCATATATTTT. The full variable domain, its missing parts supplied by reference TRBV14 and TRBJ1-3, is EAGVTQFPSHSVIEKGQTVTLRCDPISGHDNLYWYRRVMGKEIKFLLHFVKESKQDESGMPNNRFLAERTGGTYSTLKVQPAELEDSGVYFCASSQRTGAGNTIYFGEGSWLTVV.

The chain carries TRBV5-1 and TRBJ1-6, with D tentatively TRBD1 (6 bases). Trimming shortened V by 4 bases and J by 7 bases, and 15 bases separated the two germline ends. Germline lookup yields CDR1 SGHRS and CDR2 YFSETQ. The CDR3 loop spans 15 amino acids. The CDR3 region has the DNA TGCGCCAGCAGCCCCATGGGGGCTTGGAATTCACCCCTCCACTTT. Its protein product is CASSPMGAWNSPLHF.

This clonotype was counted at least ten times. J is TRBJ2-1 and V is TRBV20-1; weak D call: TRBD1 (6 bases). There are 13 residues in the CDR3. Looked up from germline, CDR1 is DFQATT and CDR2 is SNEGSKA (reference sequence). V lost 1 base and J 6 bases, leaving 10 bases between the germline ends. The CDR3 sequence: CSARVRRGNEQFF. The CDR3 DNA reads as TGCAGTGCTAGAGTCCGCAGGGGCAATGAGCAGTTCTTC.

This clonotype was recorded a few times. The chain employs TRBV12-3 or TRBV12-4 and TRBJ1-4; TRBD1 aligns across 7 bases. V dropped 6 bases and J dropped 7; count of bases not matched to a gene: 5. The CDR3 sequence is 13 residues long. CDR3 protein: CASREDRVEKLFF. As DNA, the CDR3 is TGTGCCAGCAGAGAAGACAGGGTTGAAAAACTGTTTTTT.

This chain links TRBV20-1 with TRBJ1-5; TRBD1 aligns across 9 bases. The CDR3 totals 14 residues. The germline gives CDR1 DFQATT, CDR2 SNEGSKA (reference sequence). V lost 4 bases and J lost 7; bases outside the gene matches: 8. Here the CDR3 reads CSATPTGGFQPQHF. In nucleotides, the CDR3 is TGCAGTGCTACCCCGACAGGGGGTTTCCAGCCCCAGCATTTT.

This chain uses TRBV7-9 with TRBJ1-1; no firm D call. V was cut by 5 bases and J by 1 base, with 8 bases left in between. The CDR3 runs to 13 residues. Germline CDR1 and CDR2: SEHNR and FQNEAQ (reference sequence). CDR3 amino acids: CASSNDENTEAFF. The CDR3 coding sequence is TGTGCCAGCAGCAACGACGAGAACACTGAAGCTTTCTTT.

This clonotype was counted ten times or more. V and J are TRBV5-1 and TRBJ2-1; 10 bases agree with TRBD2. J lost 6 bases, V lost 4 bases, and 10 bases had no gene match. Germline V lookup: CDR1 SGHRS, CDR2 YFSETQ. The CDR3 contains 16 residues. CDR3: CASSAGLADPPNEQFF. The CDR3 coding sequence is TGCGCCAGCAGCGCAGGACTAGCGGACCCTCCCAATGAGCAGTTCTTC.

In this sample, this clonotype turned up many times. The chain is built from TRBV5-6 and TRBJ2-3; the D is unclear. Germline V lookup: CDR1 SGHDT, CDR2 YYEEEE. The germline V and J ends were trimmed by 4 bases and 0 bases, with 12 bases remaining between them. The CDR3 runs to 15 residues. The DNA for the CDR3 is TGTGCCAGCAGCCTGACCGGGCCCAGCACAGATACGCAGTATTTT. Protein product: CASSLTGPSTDTQYF.

The CDR3 DNA is TGTGCCAGCTCACCCAAACACAGCTCCTACAATGAGCAGTTCTTC. This sequence encodes CASSPKHSSYNEQFF. V is TRBV18 and J is TRBJ2-1; D gene uncertain. Trimming cost V 3 bases and J 0 bases, with 9 bases left between them. CDR3 size: 15 residues. Germline assignment: CDR1 KGHSH and CDR2 LQKENI.